The clone carrying this T cell receptor beta chain has a handful of counts. Its antigen is not known. In germline, CDR1 is LGHNA, CDR2 YSLEER. This CDR3 region has 16 residues. The V segment lost 5 bases and the J segment 11 bases; nucleotides outside the gene matches: 18. This entry belongs to a study of blood T cells in healthy people across ages. Sample-barcoded 5' priming and a J-beta primer mix drove a second PCR of 7 to 11 cycles. Each cDNA molecule carried a tag from a template-switch adaptor that contained 12 random nucleotides. TCRdb called the 5' RACE reads again in MiXCR, with one record for every CDR3 protein. The sample contains around 1,500,000 distinct CDR3 sequences, over 25% of which appear only once. Samples each had at least 5 micrograms of total RNA extracted. Study results and limitations: Whereas aged donors had fewer naive CD4+ cells, long-lived donors had more of them and higher diversity.

Sequencing used blood. This TCR came from a woman between 25 and 40 years old in good health. V and J are TRBV4-3 and TRBJ2-3; 8 nucleotides match TRBD2. CDR3 in DNA: TGCGCCAGCAGCGCCGGACTAGCACCCTCCTACCCGAGGCAGTATTTT. Its translation: CASSAGLAPSYPRQYF.